These 8 T cell receptor beta chains came from one sample sequenced in a study of blood T cell repertoires in COVID-19. Assay used: immunoSEQ multiplex PCR; TCRdb lists only in-frame clones, some missing. The sample gives around 200,000 clones, more than 80% of which show up once; roughly 7% is in the top ten. The sample consisted of peripheral blood. The receptor set was obtained from a human donor in a cohort sampled during active COVID-19.

This clone was counted only a few times. The rearrangement joins TRBV3-1 (or the pseudogene TRBV3-2) to TRBJ2-1, with a possible D match to TRBD1 (6 bases). This CDR3 comprises 13 residues. Trimming stripped 4 bases from V and 9 bases from J, with 13 bases between. The germline CDR1 and CDR2 sequences are LGHDT and YNNKEL (reference sequence). Here the CDR3 reads CASSRAGVFEQFF. The CDR3 DNA follows: TGTGCCAGCAGCCGTGCAGGGGTATTTGAGCAGTTCTTC.

This rearrangement joins TRBV7-9 to TRBJ2-1; TRBD1 aligns across 11 bases. The CDR3 has 17 residues. Per the germline V gene, CDR1 is SEHNR and CDR2 is FQNEAQ (reference sequence). V gave up 5 bases and J gave up 3 bases; unmatched junction bases: 9. This chain's CDR3 is CASSARSGTGGYNEQFF. Written as DNA, the CDR3 is TGTGCCAGCAGCGCCCGATCCGGGACAGGGGGCTACAATGAGCAGTTCTTC. The whole variable domain, remainder taken from reference TRBV7-9 and TRBJ2-1, is DTGVSQNPRHKITKRGQNVTFRCDPISEHNRLYWYRQTLGQGPEFLTYFQNEAQLEKSRLLSDRFSAERPKGSFSTLEIQRTEQGDSAMYLCASSARSGTGGYNEQFFGPGTRLTVL.

Concerning this clone itself: Germline is not matched at one junction end, which may reflect a read error. V usage is TRBV19 and J usage is TRBJ2-6; D is undetermined. The CDR3 is 17 residues long. CDR1 is LNHDA and CDR2 is SQIVND in the germline V gene (reference sequence). The CDR3 sequence is CASNPPSPGPGANVLTF. The CDR3 DNA follows: TGTGCAAGTAACCCCCCCTCCCCAGGCCCAGGGGCCAACGTCCTGACTTTC. The complete variable domain, with remaining parts taken from reference TRBV19 and TRBJ2-6, reads DGGITQSPKYLFRKEGQNVTLSCEQNLNHDAMYWYRQDPGQGLRLIYYSQIVNDFQKGDIAEGYSVSREKKESFPLTVTSAQKNPTAFYLCASNPPSPGPGANVLTFGAGSRLTVL.

The chain joins TRBV5-1 to TRBJ2-2; D is ambiguous. The V and J ends lost 0 bases and 8 bases respectively, with 11 bases between them. The CDR3 is made up of 14 amino acids. CDR1 and CDR2 (germline): SGHRS, YFSETQ. The chain's CDR3 is CASSLVGAGGELFF. DNA of the CDR3: TGCGCCAGCAGCTTGGTCGGAGCCGGAGGGGAGCTGTTTTTT.

The J gene is TRBJ2-7, the V gene TRBV19; 9 positions match TRBD1. CDR1 LNHDA and CDR2 SQIVND come from the germline V gene (reference sequence). Trimming at V came to 6 bases and at J to 5 bases, leaving 14 bases not matched to a gene. The length of the CDR3 is 16 residues. CDR3 protein: CASSTGTGNLVHEQYF. The CDR3 nucleotides read TGTGCCAGTAGCACCGGGACAGGGAATCTAGTCCACGAGCAGTACTTC.

The chain joins TRBV7-9 to TRBJ1-5; TRBD1 agrees at 8 bases. Germline-derived CDR1 and CDR2 are SEHNR and FQNEAQ (reference sequence). The CDR3 runs 17 residues. With 5 bases clipped from V and 4 bases from J, the junction kept 13 bases outside the gene matches. The CDR3 protein is CASSTYTDRGGNQPQHF. The CDR3 DNA follows: TGTGCCAGCAGCACATATACCGACAGGGGTGGGAATCAGCCCCAGCATTTT.

The chain combines TRBV5-4 with TRBJ1-2; possibly TRBD1 for D (5 bases). The germline CDR1 and CDR2 sequences are SGHNT and YYREEE (reference sequence). The CDR3 spans 17 residues. Trimming shortened V by 4 bases and J by 4 bases, and 23 bases separated the two germline ends. CDR3 region: CASSRGTVDIAGYGYTF. The CDR3 DNA reads TGTGCCAGCAGCCGCGGGACGGTCGACATCGCAGGCTATGGCTACACCTTC.

The chain uses TRBV5-4 and TRBJ2-7, with TRBD1 identical over 8 bases. The ends lost 4 bases at V and 4 bases at J; junction bases unmatched: 13. The CDR3 has 16 amino acids. Germline-derived CDR1 and CDR2 are SGHNT and YYREEE (reference sequence). CDR3 DNA: TGTGCCAGCAGCCCCGGTACGGCAGGGGGCTCTTACGAGCAGTACTTC. This encodes CASSPGTAGGSYEQYF. The full variable domain, rest sourced from reference TRBV5-4 and TRBJ2-7, is ETGVTQSPTHLIKTRGQQVTLRCSSQSGHNTVSWYQQALGQGPQFIFQYYREEENGRGNFPPRFSGLQFPNYSSELNVNALELDDSALYLCASSPGTAGGSYEQYFGPGTRLTVT.